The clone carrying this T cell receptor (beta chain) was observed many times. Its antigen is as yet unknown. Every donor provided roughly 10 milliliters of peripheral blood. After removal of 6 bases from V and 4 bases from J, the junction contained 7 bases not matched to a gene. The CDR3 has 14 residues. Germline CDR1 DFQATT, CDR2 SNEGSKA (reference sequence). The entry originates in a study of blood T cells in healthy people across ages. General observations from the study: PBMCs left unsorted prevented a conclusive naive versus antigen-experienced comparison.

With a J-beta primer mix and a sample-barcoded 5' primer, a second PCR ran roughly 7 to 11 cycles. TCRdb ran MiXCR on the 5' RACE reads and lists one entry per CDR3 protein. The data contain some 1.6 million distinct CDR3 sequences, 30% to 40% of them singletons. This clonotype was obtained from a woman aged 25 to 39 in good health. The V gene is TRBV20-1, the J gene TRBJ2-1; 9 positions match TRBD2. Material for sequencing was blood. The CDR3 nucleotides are TGCAGTGCCGATGGGCTAGCGGGGTACAATGAGCAGTTCTTC. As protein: CSADGLAGYNEQFF.